These 13 T cell receptor beta chains share one sample of origin, sequenced in a study of regulatory T cells in long-lasting Graves disease. Arm-PCR of CDR3 regions and iRepertoire HTBI primers were used to build TCR beta libraries. TCRdb re-analysed the multiplex PCR reads in MiXCR, keeping a single row per CDR3 protein. The sample contains 300,000 to 500,000 distinct CDR3 sequences, less than 25% of which appear only once. This sample's time point: persistent/refractory GD, antithyroid drugs over 5 years with positive TRAb. PBMC RNA was the source of the TCR library. The input for sequencing was peripheral blood mononuclear cells (PBMCs), taken when the disease was refractory, from a patient treated with antithyroid drugs. The receptors come from a female donor with Graves disease.

In its sample, this clonotype was seen many times. The J gene is TRBJ2-7, the V gene TRBV24-1; 8 nucleotides line up with TRBD1. The junction had 4 bases not matched to a gene; V was cut back by 5 bases and J by 2 bases. The CDR3 totals 14 residues. In germline, CDR1 is KGHDR, CDR2 SFDVKD. The CDR3 loop reads CATSARDRPYEQYF. The CDR3 DNA sequence: TGTGCCACCAGTGCCCGGGACAGGCCCTACGAGCAGTACTTC.

This sequence joins TRBV10-3 and TRBJ2-7; 13 bases fit TRBD2. From germline, CDR1 is ENHRY and CDR2 SYGVKD. Trimming at V came to 6 bases and at J to 2 bases, leaving 4 bases not matched to a gene. This CDR3 region has 15 residues. CDR3 sequence: CAIREGLAGTYEQYF. The CDR3 DNA follows: TGTGCCATCAGAGAGGGACTAGCGGGGACCTACGAGCAGTACTTC.

The genes are TRBV10-3 and TRBJ2-6; D gene unclear. This CDR3 has 14 residues. Looked up from germline, CDR1 is ENHRY and CDR2 is SYGVKD. Trimming cost V 10 bases and J 0 bases, with 10 bases left between them. The CDR3: CATQTSSGANVLTF. The CDR3 nucleotides are TGTGCCACCCAGACCTCCTCTGGGGCCAACGTCCTGACTTTC.

This clonotype has ten or more counts. This sequence joins TRBV6-1 and TRBJ1-1; 7 positions agree with TRBD1. The germline gives CDR1 MNHNS, CDR2 SASEGT. The CDR3 consists of 13 residues. V shed 7 bases, J shed 7 bases, and the junction held 9 bases outside the gene matches. In nucleotides, the CDR3 is TGTGCCAGCACCCCGGGACAGCCTTTTGAAGCTTTCTTT. It is translated as CASTPGQPFEAFF.

This rearrangement joins TRBV11-2 to TRBJ2-1, with 8 bases that match TRBD2. The V and J ends lost 5 bases and 8 bases, in that order; junction bases with no gene match: 11. CDR3 length: 15 residues. CDR1 and CDR2 (germline): SGHAT, FQNNGV. The CDR3 sequence: CASSPRISGTDEQFF. CDR3 nucleotide sequence: TGTGCCAGCAGCCCCCGTATTAGCGGGACTGATGAGCAGTTCTTC.

The gene calls are TRBV10-2 and TRBJ1-2; D remains ambiguous. This CDR3 has 12 amino acids. Germline CDR1 is WSHSY and CDR2 is SAAADI. The V end was cut by 6 bases, the J end by 2 bases, with 7 bases between. The CDR3 is CASSEQNYGYTF. CDR3 nucleotides: TGCGCCAGCAGCGAGCAAAACTATGGCTACACCTTC.

This sequence joins TRBV5-8 and TRBJ1-6; D possibly corresponds to TRBD1 (5 bases). There are 15 residues in the CDR3. Germline V lookup: CDR1 SGHTS, CDR2 YDEGEE. V shed 3 bases and J shed 0 bases, with 7 bases lying between them. Written as DNA, the CDR3 is TGTGCCAGCAGCTGGGGCCGCTCCTATAATTCACCCCTCCACTTT. Translating gives CASSWGRSYNSPLHF.

The CDR3 reads CSARVLGHSEQYF. In DNA form, the CDR3 reads TGCAGTGCTAGGGTACTCGGTCACTCCGAGCAGTACTTC. The chain joins TRBV20-1 to TRBJ2-7, with D uncertain. Germline V gene lookup returns CDR1 DFQATT and CDR2 SNEGSKA (reference sequence). The CDR3 is made up of 13 amino acids. The V and J ends lost 3 bases and 6 bases respectively, with 15 bases between them.

The CDR3 DNA follows: TGTGCCAGCAGCCAAGATACTCTAGCCTATGAGCAGTTCTTC. Protein sequence: CASSQDTLAYEQFF. V and J are TRBV3-1 and TRBJ2-1, with D possibly being TRBD2 (5 bases). The length of the CDR3 is 14 residues. V lost 0 bases and J 8 bases, leaving 11 bases between the germline ends. Germline values: CDR1 LGHDT, CDR2 YNNKEL (reference sequence).

On this clonotype: A much bigger clone sits one base away, suggesting this may be a read error. V gene TRBV6-8 combines with J gene TRBJ1-5, with 11 positions matching TRBD1. Per germline, CDR1 MNHGY and CDR2 SAAAGT. This CDR3 is built from 17 residues. The CDR3 spells CANSYFGQGAIIQPQHF. In DNA form, the CDR3 reads TGTGCCAACAGTTACTTCGGACAGGGGGCGATTATTCAGCCCCAGCATTTT.

This clonotype was counted ten times or more. The V gene is TRBV7-6, the J gene TRBJ1-5; no clear D. CDR1 and CDR2 (germline): SGHVS, FNYEAQ. V was trimmed by 0 bases and J by 0 bases, leaving 9 bases between them. The CDR3 extends over 16 amino acids. The CDR3 nucleotides are TGTGCCAGCAGCTTAGCGCCGGCGGATAGCAATCAGCCCCAGCATTTT. Translated: CASSLAPADSNQPQHF.

The table lists this clonotype with many counts. The chain couples TRBV27 to TRBJ2-7, with D possibly being TRBD1 or TRBD2 (6 bases each). This CDR3 has 14 amino acids. Deletions cut 3 bases from V and 2 bases from J, with 11 bases between. CDR1 is MNHEY and CDR2 is SMNVEV in the germline V gene (reference sequence). The CDR3 here is CASSFRGEPYEQYF. CDR3 DNA sequence: TGTGCCAGCAGTTTTAGGGGGGAACCCTACGAGCAGTACTTC.

A word on this clonotype: At one end the junction does not follow the germline gene, possibly because of a read error. The chain recombines TRBV11-3 with TRBJ2-7; the match to TRBD2 covers 7 bases. From germline, CDR1 is SGHNT and CDR2 YENEEA. CDR3 length equals 12 residues. CDR3 DNA: TGTGTCAGCAGCTTAGCCGGGGGGGAGCAGTACTTC. It encodes CVSSLAGGEQYF.